Here is one T cell receptor (beta chain) with its context. Method: immunoSEQ multiplex PCR; TCRdb's copy keeps in-frame clones and lacks some. The data contain roughly 460,000 clones, over 85% of them singletons. The data were obtained in a study of blood T cell repertoires in COVID-19. The CDR3 runs to 13 residues. In germline, CDR1 is MNHEY, CDR2 SMNVEV (reference sequence). The V end lost 3 bases, the J end lost 2 bases, and 8 bases lay between the germline ends. The clonotype comes from a man aged 18 to 30 with COVID-19, enrolled during active disease. The chain recombines TRBV27 with TRBJ2-7; maybe TRBD2 (5 bases). The sequenced sample consisted of peripheral blood. The CDR3 sequence is CASSFDGTYEQYF. As DNA, the CDR3 is TGTGCCAGCAGTTTTGACGGGACCTACGAGCAGTACTTC.